Described below is a single TCR beta chain sequence and its context. Donors comprised healthy HIV-negative adults lacking recent acute infections or vaccinations. This specimen belongs to a study of shared clonotypes between healthy human individuals. CDR1 is SGHRS, CDR2 YFSETQ, per germline. V lost 2 bases, J lost 5 bases, and 12 bases lay in between. CDR3 size: 14 residues. The data were produced by immunoSEQ multiplex PCR, yet TCRdb's version contains in-frame clones alone and is incomplete. Here the sample spans 2,500,000 or so clones, around 94% being singletons. The clonotype comes from a man aged 18 to 29 in good health. Sequencing used naive CD4+ T cells sorted from blood. Sample subset: CD45RA+ positively selected. The chain employs TRBV5-1 and TRBJ2-3; the D gene is possibly TRBD1 (5 bases). DNA for the CDR3: TGCGCCAGCAGCTTCGCAAATCAGGGAGATACGCAGTATTTT. Amino acid sequence: CASSFANQGDTQYF.